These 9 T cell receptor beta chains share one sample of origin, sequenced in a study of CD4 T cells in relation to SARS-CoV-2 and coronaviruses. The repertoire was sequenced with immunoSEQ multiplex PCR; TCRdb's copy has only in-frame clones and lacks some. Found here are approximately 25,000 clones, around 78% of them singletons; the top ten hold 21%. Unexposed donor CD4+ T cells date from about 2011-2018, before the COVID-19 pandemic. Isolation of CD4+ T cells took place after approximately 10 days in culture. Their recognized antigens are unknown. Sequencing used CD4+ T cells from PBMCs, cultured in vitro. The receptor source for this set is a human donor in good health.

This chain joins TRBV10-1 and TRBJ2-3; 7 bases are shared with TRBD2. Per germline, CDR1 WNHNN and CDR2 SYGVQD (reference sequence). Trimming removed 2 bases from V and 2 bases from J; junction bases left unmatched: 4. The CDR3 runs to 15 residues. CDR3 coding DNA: TGCGCCAGCAGTGAGGGACTAGGCTTCACAGATACGCAGTATTTT. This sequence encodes CASSEGLGFTDTQYF.

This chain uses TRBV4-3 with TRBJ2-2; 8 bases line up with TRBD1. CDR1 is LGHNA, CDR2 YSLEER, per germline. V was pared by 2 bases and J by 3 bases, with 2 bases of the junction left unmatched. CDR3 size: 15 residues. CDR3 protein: CASSQQQGDTGELFF. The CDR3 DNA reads TGCGCCAGCAGCCAACAACAGGGGGACACCGGGGAGCTGTTTTTT.

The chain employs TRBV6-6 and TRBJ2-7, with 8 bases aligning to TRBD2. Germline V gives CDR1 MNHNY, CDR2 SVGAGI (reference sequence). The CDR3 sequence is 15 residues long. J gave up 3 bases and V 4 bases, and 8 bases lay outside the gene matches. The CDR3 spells CASSSPAGGNYEQYF. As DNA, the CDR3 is TGTGCCAGCAGTTCCCCGGCGGGGGGCAACTACGAGCAGTACTTC.

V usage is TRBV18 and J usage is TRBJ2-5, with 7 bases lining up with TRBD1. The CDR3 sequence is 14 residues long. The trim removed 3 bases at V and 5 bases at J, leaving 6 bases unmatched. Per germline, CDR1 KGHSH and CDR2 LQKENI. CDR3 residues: CASSPEGARETQYF. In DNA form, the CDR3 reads TGTGCCAGCTCACCTGAGGGGGCCCGGGAGACCCAGTACTTC. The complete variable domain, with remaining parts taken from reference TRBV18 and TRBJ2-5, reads NAGVMQNPRHLVRRRGQEARLRCSPMKGHSHVYWYRQLPEEGLKFMVYLQKENIIDESGMPKERFSAEFPKEGPSILRIQQVVRGDSAAYFCASSPEGARETQYFGPGTRLLVL.

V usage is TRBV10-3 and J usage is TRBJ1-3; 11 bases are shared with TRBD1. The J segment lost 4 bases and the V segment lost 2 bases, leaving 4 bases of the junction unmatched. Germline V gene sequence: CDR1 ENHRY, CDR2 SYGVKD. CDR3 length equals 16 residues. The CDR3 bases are TGTGCCATCAGTGAGGTGGGACAGGGGGAAGGAAACACCATATATTTT. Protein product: CAISEVGQGEGNTIYF.

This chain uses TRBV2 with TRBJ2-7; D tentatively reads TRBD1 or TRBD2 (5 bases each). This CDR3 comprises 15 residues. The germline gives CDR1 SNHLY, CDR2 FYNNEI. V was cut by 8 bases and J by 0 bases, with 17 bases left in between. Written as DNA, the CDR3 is TGTGCCAGCGTTAGCCCGGGACGGAGCTCCTACGAGCAGTACTTC. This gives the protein CASVSPGRSSYEQYF.

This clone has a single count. CDR3 region: CASSLNANEKLFF. CDR3 coding DNA: TGTGCCAGCAGCTTAAACGCAAACGAAAAACTGTTTTTT. The rearrangement links TRBV7-9 to TRBJ1-4; no reliable D call. Trimming took off 2 bases at V and 8 bases at J, with 9 bases between the two ends. The CDR3 is 13 amino acids. The germline gives CDR1 SEHNR, CDR2 FQNEAQ (reference sequence).

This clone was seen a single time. The CDR3 DNA reads as TGTGCCAGCAGCCGAGGAACCCAAGAGACCCAGTACTTC. This translates into CASSRGTQETQYF. V gene TRBV12-3 or TRBV12-4 combines with J gene TRBJ2-5; D ambiguous. Trimming pared 6 bases from V and 1 base from J, leaving 9 bases between. The CDR3 length is 13 residues.

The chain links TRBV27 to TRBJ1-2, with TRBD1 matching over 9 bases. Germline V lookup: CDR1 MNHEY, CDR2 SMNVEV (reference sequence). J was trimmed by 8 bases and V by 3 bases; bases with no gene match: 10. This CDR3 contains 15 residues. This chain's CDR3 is CASSFDIQGARGYTF. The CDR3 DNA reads TGTGCCAGCAGTTTCGACATACAGGGGGCTCGGGGCTACACCTTC.